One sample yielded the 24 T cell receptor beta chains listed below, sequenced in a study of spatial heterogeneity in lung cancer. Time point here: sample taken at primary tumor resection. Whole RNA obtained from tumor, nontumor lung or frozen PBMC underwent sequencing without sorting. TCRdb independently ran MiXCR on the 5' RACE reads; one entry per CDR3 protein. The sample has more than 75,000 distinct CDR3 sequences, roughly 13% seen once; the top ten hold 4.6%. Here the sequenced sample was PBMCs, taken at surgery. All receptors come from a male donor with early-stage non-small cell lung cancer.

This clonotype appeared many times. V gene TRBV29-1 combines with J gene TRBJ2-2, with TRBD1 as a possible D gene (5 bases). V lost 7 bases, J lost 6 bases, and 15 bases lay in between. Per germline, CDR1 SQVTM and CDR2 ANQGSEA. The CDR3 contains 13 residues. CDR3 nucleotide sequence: TGCAGCGGATCAATCAGGGATGCCGGGGAGCTGTTTTTT. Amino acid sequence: CSGSIRDAGELFF.

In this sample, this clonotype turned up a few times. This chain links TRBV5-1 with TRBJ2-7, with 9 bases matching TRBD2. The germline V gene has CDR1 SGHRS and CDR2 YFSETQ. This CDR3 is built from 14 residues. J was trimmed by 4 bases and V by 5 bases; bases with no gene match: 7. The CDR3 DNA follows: TGCGCCAGCAGGGTGGGACTAGCATCATACGAGCAGTACTTC. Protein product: CASRVGLASYEQYF.

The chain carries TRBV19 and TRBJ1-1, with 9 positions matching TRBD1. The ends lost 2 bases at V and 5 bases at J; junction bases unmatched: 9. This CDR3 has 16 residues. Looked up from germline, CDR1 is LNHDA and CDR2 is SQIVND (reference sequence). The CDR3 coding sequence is TGTGCCAGTAGTATATGGACAGGGGTAAAGAATACTGAAGCTTTCTTT. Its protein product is CASSIWTGVKNTEAFF. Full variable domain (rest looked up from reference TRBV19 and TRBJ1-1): DGGITQSPKYLFRKEGQNVTLSCEQNLNHDAMYWYRQDPGQGLRLIYYSQIVNDFQKGDIAEGYSVSREKKESFPLTVTSAQKNPTAFYLCASSIWTGVKNTEAFFGQGTRLTVV.

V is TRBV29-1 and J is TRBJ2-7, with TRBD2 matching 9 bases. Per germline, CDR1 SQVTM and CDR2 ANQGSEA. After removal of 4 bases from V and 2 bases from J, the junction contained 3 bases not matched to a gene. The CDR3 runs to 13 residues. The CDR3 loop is CSVGSGSAYEQYF. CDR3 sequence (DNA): TGCAGCGTTGGTAGCGGGAGTGCCTACGAGCAGTACTTC.

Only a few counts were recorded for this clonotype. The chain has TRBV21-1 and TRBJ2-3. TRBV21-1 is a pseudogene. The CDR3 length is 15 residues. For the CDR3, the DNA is TGTGCCAGCAGCAAAGAGCAGGGATCCACAGATACGCAGTATTTT. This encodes CASSKEQGSTDTQYF.

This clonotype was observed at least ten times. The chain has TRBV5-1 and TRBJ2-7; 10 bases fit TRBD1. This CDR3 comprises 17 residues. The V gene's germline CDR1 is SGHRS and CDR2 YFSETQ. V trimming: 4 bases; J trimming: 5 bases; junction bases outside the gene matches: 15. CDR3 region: CASSPNLPGQGSHEQYF. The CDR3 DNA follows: TGCGCCAGCAGCCCAAATCTGCCGGGACAGGGGAGCCACGAGCAGTACTTC.

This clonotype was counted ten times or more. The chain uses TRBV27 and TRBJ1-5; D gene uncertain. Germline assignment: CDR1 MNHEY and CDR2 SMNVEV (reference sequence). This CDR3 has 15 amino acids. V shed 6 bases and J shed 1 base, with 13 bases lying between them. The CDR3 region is CASSPVLGSNQPQHF. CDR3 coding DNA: TGTGCCAGCAGCCCGGTATTGGGCAGCAATCAGCCCCAGCATTTT.

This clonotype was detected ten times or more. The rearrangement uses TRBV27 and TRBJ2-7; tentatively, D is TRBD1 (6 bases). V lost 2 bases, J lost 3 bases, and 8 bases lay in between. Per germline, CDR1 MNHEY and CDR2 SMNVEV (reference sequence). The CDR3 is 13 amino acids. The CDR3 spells CASSLDRSYEQYF. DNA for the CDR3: TGTGCCAGCAGTTTAGACAGGAGCTACGAGCAGTACTTC.

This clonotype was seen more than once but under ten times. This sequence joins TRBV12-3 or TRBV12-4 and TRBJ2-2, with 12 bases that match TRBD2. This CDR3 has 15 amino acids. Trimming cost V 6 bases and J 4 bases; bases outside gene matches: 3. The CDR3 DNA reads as TGTGCCAGCAGACTAGCGGGAGGCGGCACCGGGGAGCTGTTTTTT. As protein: CASRLAGGGTGELFF.

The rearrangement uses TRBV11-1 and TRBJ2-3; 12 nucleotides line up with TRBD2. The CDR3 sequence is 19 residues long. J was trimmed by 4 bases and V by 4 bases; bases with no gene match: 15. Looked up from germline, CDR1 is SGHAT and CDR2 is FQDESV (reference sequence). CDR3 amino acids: CASSYPSGRAVRTADTQYF. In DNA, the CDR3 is TGTGCCAGCAGCTACCCTAGCGGGAGGGCCGTCAGGACCGCAGATACGCAGTATTTT.

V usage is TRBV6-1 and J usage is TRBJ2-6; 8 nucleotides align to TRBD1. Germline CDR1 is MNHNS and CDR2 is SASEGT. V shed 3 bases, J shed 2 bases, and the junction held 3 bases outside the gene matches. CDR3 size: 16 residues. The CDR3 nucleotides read TGTGCCAGCAGTGAGACCAGGGGGCCTGGGGCCAACGTCCTGACTTTC. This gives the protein CASSETRGPGANVLTF.

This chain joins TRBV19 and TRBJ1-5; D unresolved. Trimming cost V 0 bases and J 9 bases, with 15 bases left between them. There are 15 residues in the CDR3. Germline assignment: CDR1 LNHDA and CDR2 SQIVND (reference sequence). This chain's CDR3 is CASSIDGRARRPQHF. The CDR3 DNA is TGTGCCAGTAGTATAGATGGGCGGGCGAGGAGGCCCCAGCATTTT.

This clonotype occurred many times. CDR3 in amino acids: CATLGQPTYGYTF. In DNA, the CDR3 is TGCGCCACACTAGGCCAGCCCACCTATGGCTACACCTTC. The chain employs TRBV20-1 and TRBJ1-2; D remains ambiguous. The CDR3 has 13 residues. The V gene's germline CDR1 is DFQATT and CDR2 SNEGSKA (reference sequence).

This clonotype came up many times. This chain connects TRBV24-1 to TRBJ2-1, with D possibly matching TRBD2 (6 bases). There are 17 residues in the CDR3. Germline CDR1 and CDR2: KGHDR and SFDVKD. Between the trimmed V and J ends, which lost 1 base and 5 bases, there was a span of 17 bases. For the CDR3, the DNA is TGTGCCACCAGTGATTTCTCCGGGAGCCACGGGGACAATGAGCAGTTCTTC. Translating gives CATSDFSGSHGDNEQFF.

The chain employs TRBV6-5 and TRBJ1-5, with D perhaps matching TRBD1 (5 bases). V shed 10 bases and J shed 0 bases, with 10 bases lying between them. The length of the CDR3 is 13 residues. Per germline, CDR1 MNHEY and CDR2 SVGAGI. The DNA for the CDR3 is TGTGCCACGGGGGGAGGTAGCAATCAGCCCCAGCATTTT. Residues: CATGGGSNQPQHF.

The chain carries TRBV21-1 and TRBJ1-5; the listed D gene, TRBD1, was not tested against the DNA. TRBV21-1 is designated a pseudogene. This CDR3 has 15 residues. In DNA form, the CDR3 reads TGTGCCAGCAGCAAAGCGGGACAGGAGGGTCAGCCCCAGCATTTT. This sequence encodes CASSKAGQEGQPQHF.

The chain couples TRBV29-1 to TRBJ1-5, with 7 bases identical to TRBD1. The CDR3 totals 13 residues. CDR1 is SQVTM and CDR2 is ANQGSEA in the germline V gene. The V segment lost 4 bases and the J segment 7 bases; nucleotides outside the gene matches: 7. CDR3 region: CSVGDRDGQPQHF. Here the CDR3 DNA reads TGCAGCGTTGGAGACAGGGATGGGCAGCCCCAGCATTTT.

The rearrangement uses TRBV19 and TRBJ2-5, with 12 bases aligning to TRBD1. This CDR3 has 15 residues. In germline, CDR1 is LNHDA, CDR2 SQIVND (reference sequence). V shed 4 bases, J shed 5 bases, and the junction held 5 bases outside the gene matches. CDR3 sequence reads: CASSKGTGGRETQYF. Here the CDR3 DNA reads TGTGCCAGTAGTAAGGGGACAGGGGGCAGGGAGACCCAGTACTTC.

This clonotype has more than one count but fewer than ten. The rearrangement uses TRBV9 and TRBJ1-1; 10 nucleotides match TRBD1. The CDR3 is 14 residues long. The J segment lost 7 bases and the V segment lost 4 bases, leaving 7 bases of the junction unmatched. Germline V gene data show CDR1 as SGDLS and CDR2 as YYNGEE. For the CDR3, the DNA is TGTGCCAGCAGCTTCGGGACAGGGGAACTTGAAGCTTTCTTT. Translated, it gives CASSFGTGELEAFF.

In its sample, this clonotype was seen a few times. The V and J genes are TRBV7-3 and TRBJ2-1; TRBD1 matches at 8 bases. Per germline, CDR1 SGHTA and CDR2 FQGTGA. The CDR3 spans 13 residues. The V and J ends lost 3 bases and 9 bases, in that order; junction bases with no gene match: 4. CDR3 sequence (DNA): TGTGCCAGCAGCTTGGCCACAGGGGGTGAGCAGTTCTTC. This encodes CASSLATGGEQFF.

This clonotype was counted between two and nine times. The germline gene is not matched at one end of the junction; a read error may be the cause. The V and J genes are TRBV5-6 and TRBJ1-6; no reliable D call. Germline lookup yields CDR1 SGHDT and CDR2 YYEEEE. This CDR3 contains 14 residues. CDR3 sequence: CASSLGGWESPLHF. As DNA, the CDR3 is TGTGCCAGCAGTTTGGGAGGGTGGGAGTCACCCCTCCACTTT.

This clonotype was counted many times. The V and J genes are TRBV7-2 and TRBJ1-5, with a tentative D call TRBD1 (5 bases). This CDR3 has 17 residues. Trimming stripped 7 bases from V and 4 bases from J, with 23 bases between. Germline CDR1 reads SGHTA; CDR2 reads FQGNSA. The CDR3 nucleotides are TGTGCCAGCACCCAACTCTCTGGGACCGGGGGGAATCAGCCCCAGCATTTT. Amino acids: CASTQLSGTGGNQPQHF. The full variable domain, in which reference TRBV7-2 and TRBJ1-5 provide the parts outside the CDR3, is GAGVSQSPSNKVTEKGKDVELRCDPISGHTALYWYRQSLGQGLEFLIYFQGNSAPDKSGLPSDRFSAERTGGSVSTLTIQRTQQEDSAVYLCASTQLSGTGGNQPQHFGDGTRLSIL.

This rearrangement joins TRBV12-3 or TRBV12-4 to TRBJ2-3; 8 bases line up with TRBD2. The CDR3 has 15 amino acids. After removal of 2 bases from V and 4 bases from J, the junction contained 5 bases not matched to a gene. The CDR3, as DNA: TGTGCCAGCAGTTTAAGCGCGGGAGGTGCAGATACGCAGTATTTT. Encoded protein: CASSLSAGGADTQYF.

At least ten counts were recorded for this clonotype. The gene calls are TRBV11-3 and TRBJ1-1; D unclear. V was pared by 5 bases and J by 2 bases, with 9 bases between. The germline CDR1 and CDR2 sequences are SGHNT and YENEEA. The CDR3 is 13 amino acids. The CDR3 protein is CASSLTRNTEAFF. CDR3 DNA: TGTGCCAGCAGCCTGACACGAAACACTGAAGCTTTCTTT.